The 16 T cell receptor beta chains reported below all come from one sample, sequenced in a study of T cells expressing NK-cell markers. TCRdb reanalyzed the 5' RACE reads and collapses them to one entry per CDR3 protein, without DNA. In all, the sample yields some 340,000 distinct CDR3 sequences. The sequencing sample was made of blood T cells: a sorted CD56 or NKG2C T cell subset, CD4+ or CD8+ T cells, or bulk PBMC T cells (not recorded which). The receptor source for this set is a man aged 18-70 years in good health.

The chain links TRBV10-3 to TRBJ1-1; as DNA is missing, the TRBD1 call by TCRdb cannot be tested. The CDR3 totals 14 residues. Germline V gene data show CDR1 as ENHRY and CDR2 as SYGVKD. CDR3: CAISEKGDDTEAFF.

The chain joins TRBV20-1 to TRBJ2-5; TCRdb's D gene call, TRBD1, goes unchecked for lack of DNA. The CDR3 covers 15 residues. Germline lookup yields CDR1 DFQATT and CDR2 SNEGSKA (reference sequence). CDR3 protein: CSAQQRGRYQETQYF.

CDR3 residues: CASSYSHGQGQETQYF. The J gene is TRBJ2-5, the V gene TRBV6-5; without DNA, the TCRdb call of TRBD1 cannot be checked. The CDR3 is 16 residues long. Germline CDR1 reads MNHEY; CDR2 reads SVGAGI.

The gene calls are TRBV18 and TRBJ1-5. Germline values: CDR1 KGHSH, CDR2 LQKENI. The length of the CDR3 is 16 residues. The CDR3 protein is CASSSTAGGGNQPQHF.

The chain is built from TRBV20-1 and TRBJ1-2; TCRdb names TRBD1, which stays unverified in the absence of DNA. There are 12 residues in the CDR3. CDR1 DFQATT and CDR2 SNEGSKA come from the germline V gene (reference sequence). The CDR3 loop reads CSAKQGYGGYTF.

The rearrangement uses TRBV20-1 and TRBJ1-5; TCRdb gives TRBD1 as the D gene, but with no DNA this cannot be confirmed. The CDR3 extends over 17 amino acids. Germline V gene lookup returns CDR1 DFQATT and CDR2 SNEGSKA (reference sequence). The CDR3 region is CSARGHRGLEGNQPQHF.

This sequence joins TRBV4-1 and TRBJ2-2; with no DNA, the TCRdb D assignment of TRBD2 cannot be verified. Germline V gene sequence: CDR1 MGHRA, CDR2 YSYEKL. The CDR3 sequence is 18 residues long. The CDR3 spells CASSQDGSGGANTGELFF.

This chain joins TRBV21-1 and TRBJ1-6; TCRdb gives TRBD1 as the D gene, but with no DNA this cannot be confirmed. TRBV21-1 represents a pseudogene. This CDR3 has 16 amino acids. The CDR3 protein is CASSTTDRGHRSPLHF.

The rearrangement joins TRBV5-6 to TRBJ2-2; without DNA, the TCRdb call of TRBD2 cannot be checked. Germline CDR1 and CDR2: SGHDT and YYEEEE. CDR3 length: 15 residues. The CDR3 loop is CASSILAGEYGELFF. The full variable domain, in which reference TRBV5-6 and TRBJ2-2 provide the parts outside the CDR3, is DAGVTQSPTHLIKTRGQQVTLRCSPKSGHDTVSWYQQALGQGPQFIFQYYEEEERQRGNFPDRFSGHQFPNYSSELNVNALLLGDSALYLCASSILAGEYGELFFGEGSRLTVL.

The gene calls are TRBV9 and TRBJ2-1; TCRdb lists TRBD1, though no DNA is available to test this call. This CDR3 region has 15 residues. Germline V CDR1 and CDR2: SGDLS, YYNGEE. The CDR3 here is CASSVGGAEYNEQFF. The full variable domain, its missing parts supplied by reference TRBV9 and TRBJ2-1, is DSGVTQTPKHLITATGQRVTLRCSPRSGDLSVYWYQQSLDQGLQFLIQYYNGEERAKGNILERFSAQQFPDLHSELNLSSLELGDSALYFCASSVGGAEYNEQFFGPGTRLTVL.

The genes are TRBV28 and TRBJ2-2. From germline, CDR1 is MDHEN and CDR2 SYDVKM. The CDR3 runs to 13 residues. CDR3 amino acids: CASYYTVTGELFF.

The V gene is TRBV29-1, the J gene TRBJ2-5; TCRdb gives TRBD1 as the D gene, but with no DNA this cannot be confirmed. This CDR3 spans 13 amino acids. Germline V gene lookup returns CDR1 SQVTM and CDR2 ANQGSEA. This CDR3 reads CSVKSGTQETQYF.

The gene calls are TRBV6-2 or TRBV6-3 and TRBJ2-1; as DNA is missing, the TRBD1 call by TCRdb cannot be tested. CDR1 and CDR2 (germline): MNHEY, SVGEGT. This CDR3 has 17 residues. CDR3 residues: CASSYSMGGGVHNEQFF.

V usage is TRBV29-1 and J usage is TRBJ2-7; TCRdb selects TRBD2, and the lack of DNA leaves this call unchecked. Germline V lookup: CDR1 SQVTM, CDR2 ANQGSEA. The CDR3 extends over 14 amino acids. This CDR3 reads CSAVRTSGSYEQYF.

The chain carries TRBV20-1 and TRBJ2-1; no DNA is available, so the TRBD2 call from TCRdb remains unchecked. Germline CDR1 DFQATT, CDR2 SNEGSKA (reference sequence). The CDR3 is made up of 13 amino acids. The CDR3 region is CSARSLAGGEQFF.

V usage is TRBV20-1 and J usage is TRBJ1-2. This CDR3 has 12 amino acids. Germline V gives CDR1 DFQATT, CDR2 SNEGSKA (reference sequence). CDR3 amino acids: CSPSPINYGYTF.